Sequencing of this TCR beta chain was carried out in a study of tumor-infiltrating lymphocytes in primary liver carcinoma. Findings and caveats of the study: The study found tumor-adjacent and tumor-blood pairs overlapped less than tumor region pairs.

From unsorted bulk tissue weighing roughly 19-34 mg, DNA and RNA were co-extracted. No treatment had been given to the patients, who were chronically infected with HBV. Total RNA (approximately 500 ng) served as template for TCR beta cDNA synthesis primed by a constant-region primer. Construction of TCR beta libraries relied on three successive nested multiplex PCR rounds employing slightly modified ARM-PCR. Each CDR3 protein gets one entry after TCRdb re-called the multiplex PCR reads with MiXCR. The table shows some 50,000 distinct CDR3 sequences, with less than 75% occurring only once. As to this clonotype: Antigen unknown. One junction end does not reproduce the germline sequence, and a read error may be involved.

The source of this sequence is a man aged 35 to 55 with primary liver carcinoma and hepatitis B virus infection. Specimen: liver tumor tissue from sampling region 5. Subset of the sample: tumor region T5, tumor centre.

In DNA form, the CDR3 reads TGCGCCAGCAGTTACGGGGGGAGTCCCTCAGAGACCCAGTACTTC. Encoded protein: CASSYGGSPSETQYF. The V call is TRBV6-5, the J call TRBJ2-5; 7 bases fit TRBD2. The CDR3 sequence is 15 residues long. Per the germline V gene, CDR1 is MNHEY and CDR2 is SVGAGI.